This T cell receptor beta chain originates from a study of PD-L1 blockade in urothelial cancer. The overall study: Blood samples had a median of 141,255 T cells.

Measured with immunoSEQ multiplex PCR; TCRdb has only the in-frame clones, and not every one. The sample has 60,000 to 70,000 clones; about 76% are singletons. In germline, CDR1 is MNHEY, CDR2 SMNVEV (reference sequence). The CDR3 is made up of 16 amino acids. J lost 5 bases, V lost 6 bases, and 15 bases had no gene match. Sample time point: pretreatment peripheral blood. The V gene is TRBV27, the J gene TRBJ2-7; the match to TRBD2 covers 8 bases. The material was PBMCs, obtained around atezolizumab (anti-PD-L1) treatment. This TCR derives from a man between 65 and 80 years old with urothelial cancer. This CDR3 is CASSPGSGKKSHEQYF. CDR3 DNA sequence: TGTGCCAGCAGCCCAGGTAGCGGGAAAAAGTCCCACGAGCAGTACTTC.